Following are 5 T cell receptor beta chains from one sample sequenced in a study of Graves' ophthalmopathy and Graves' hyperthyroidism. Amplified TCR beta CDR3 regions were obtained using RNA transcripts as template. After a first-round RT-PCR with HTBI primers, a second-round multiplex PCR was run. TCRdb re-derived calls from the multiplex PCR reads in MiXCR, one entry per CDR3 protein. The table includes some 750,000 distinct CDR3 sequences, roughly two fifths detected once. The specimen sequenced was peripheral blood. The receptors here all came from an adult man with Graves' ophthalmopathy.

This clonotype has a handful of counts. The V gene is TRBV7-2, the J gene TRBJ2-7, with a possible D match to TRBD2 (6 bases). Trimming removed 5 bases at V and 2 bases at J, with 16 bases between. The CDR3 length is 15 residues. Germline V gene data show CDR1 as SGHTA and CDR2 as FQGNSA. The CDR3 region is CASSPWSGRPYEQYF. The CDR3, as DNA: TGTGCCAGCAGCCCATGGAGCGGGCGACCCTACGAGCAGTACTTC. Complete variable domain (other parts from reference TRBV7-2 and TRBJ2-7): GAGVSQSPSNKVTEKGKDVELRCDPISGHTALYWYRQSLGQGLEFLIYFQGNSAPDKSGLPSDRFSAERTGGSVSTLTIQRTQQEDSAVYLCASSPWSGRPYEQYFGPGTRLTVT.

The CDR3, as DNA: TGTGCCAGCAGCCAAGAGGCTCGGGAGGAGGAGACCCAGTACTTC. This sequence encodes CASSQEAREEETQYF. The rearrangement uses TRBV14 and TRBJ2-5, with 7 bases fitting TRBD2. Germline trimming cut 0 bases from V and 5 bases from J; bases unmatched to any gene: 6. CDR1 is SGHDN, CDR2 FVKESK, per germline. This CDR3 contains 15 residues.

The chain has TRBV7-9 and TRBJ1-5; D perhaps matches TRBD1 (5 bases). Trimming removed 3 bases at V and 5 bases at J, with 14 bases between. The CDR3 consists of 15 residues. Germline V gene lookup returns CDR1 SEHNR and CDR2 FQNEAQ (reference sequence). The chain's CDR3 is CASSFSWGGDQPQHF. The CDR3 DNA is TGTGCCAGCAGCTTTAGTTGGGGAGGGGATCAGCCCCAGCATTTT.

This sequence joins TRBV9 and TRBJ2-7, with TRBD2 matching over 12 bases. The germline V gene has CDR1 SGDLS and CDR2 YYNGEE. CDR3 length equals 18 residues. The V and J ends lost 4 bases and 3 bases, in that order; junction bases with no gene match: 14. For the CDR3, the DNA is TGTGCCAGCAGCCCCTCGAACCCGACTAGCGGGAGCGTCTACGAGCAGTACTTC. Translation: CASSPSNPTSGSVYEQYF.

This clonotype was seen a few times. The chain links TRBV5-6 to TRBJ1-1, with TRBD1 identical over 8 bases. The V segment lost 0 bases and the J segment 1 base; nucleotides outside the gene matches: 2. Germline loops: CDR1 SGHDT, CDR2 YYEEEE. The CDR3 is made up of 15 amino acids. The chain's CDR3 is CASSLAGTGNTEAFF. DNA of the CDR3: TGTGCCAGCAGCTTGGCCGGGACAGGGAACACTGAAGCTTTCTTT.